The present entry profiles one T cell receptor beta chain with its context. This clone's antigen is unknown. No clone much larger than this one lies a single base away; base qualities are absent. These data belong to a study of cytomegalovirus exposure and HLA in healthy donors (dated by TCRdb to the late 2010s). The study in broad terms: An earlier analysis of some 500 of the donors reported more than 250 Gb of sequence data and about 100 million unique TCR beta sequences from 150 million to 200 million T cells. An early release that covered fewer than 800 HLA-typed donors contained approximately 300 gigabases of sequencing data and tens of millions of unique TCR sequences. Of the roughly 400 genotyped donors, roughly 85% fell in the genetic ancestry cluster associated with self-reported Caucasian donors. The study was designed to test whether signatures of past pathogen exposure could be identified by cataloging public T cell receptors. The study used immunosequencing to profile the T cell repertoires of about 670 subjects and linked those repertoires to cytomegalovirus serostatus. A separate validation cohort of roughly 130 different subjects was used in addition to the approximately 700-subject first cohort. To predict cytomegalovirus infection status, the study brought together high-throughput TCR immunosequencing, statistical association of individual TCRs with disease status, and machine learning. In a later analysis, previously published TCR beta repertoires from several hundred donors were re-analyzed and high-resolution HLA genotyping was added so that TCR occurrence patterns could be studied. Rather than drawing on any new phenotypic data, the later analysis identified candidate immune exposures from TCR beta sequences and the way those sequences occurred across donors. To decide whether each TCR beta V gene segment behaved as functional or pseudogenic, an earlier analysis of some 570 of the donors relied on high-throughput TCR beta sequencing. Donor age, sex, ethnicity and CMV serostatus were collected together with the repertoire data. In a later genetic analysis, genome-wide SNP genotypes for about 60% of the 666 donors were used, and that subset was treated as a discovery cohort. All discovery cohort repertoires had been generated using a single sequencing platform. Both class I and class II loci were covered by HLA typing, at four-digit resolution. Typing coverage varied by locus: roughly 620-640 donors for A, B, C, DRB1 and DQB1; roughly 520 for DQA1; around 570 for DPA1; 450 to 480 for DPB1. Four or five DR-DQ haplotypes were handled as single units for association and clustering, since linkage in the cohort was strong. Among about 400 genotyped donors of the cohort, an average of roughly 230,000 unique TCR beta nucleotide sequences was sequenced per donor, of which about 19% were non-productive. What the authors observed across the whole study: Assigning TCR associations to individual alleles was difficult when HLA alleles, especially DR and DQ, strongly co-occurred. Broadly in line with IMGT annotations, most TCR beta V segments showed up in productive rearrangements about 87% or about 30% of the time in an earlier analysis of 587 of the donors. In a later analysis, HLA-associated TCR beta chains were found to be more clonally expanded and to have lower generation probabilities than equally common non-associated chains. A further reported finding was that TCR beta sequences accurately predicted the HLA-A and HLA-B alleles for most subjects in the first cohort. The classifier was reported to diagnose cytomegalovirus status with high specificity and sensitivity in both the original cohort and the validation cohort. The presence/absence analyses assumed that sequencing depth was roughly uniform across donors, and that assumption may not be true. According to a later analysis, most CMV-associated TCR beta chains appeared to be HLA-restricted, and the HLA associations seemed to be driven largely by CMV exposure. The only immune exposure information available for the cohort was CMV serostatus. A total of 150 or so TCR beta chains were listed by the study as associated with cytomegalovirus. Linkage disequilibrium might explain the correlated functional status among segregating V segments, but an unknown experimental factor could not be excluded. Compared with the 666-donor mean, donors in an Asian-associated ancestry cluster had fewer N-insertions in productive TCRs, according to a later genetic analysis. Only TCR beta chains were sequenced in this cohort, and the absence of alpha or paired-chain data limited detectable features. At a false discovery rate of 0.05, a later analysis linked some 18,000 TCR beta sequences to specific HLA alleles. Most TCR sequences were observed very rarely across donors, whereas some public TCRs were present in many individuals. The earlier analysis of nearly 600 of the donors excluded about 16 rarely observed V segments, including chromosome 9 orphons, because counts were too low. Because some donors lacked HLA typing at each locus, the association tests relied only on the typed subset. The authors suggested that the approach could potentially be generalized to other disease states and immunological phenotypes. A cluster of highly shared sequence variants was judged likely to represent a technical artifact of the sequencing pipeline. In a later analysis, TCR association rates were found to vary across HLA loci, with the most associated TCRs seen for DRB1 alleles and the fewest for HLA-C alleles. In vitro tests confirmed that a few of the cytomegalovirus-associated TCR beta chains recognize cytomegalovirus antigens. In a later analysis, several top co-occurrence clusters were reported to appear linked to parvovirus B19, influenza, CMV and Epstein-Barr virus. Because the 87-base-pair reads could not distinguish some IMGT-functional V segments, including TRBV6-2 and TRBV6-3, those segments were excluded. V-gene and J-gene trimming of TCR beta chains was associated with a missense DCLRE1C variant in a later genetic analysis, and the association was replicated in an independent cohort.

Inclusive of the bounding cysteine and phenylalanine, the CDR3 is 16 residues long. Kept here is only the CDR3 DNA, which spans 48 bases and is read in frame from base 1. The CDR1 and CDR2 encoded by the germline V gene (reference sequence) are PRHDT and FYEKMQ. Libraries were prepared through the immunoSEQ multiplex PCR assay. The multiplex PCR relied on a mix of 60 forward primers for TCR Vbeta segments and 13 reverse primers for TCR Jbeta segments. The CDR3 region of rearranged TCR beta genes was amplified from genomic DNA with a multiplex PCR assay. The Illumina HiSeq System was used to sequence the amplified TCR beta libraries as 87-base-pair reads. The original methods were these. A later analysis counted around 72 million unique TCR beta chains across the 550 to 800 repertoires, and 10 million to 11 million of these chains were shared by at least two donors. Raw reads were error-corrected and collapsed into unique sequences by a nearest-neighbor algorithm in which closely related sequences were merged to remove PCR and sequencing errors. Alignment of CDR3 sequences to IMGT reference sequences was used to assign V, D and J gene segments. For a sequence to be retained, a match of at least six nucleotides to both a V gene segment and a J gene segment was required. A rearrangement was called productive if the CDR3 had no stop codons and remained in frame with V and J, and every other rearrangement was called non-productive. Following IMGT convention, CDR3 was defined as the stretch from the second conserved V-encoded cysteine up to the conserved J-encoded phenylalanine. In an earlier analysis of 500 to 650 of the donors, sequences lacking an unambiguous match to a single V gene segment were excluded. In an earlier analysis of roughly 500 of the donors, V segments were called functional above 56.7% productive rearrangements and were called segregating when the between-donor standard deviation exceeded 5%. A statistical classification framework was built for diagnosing cytomegalovirus status from the catalog of TCR beta chain sequences. A later analysis assigned V and J genes by comparing TCR nucleotide sequences with IMGT/GENE-DB human TR gene sequences. In a later analysis, CDR3 sequences and most-parsimonious VDJ recombination scenarios were assigned using the TCRdist pipeline. In a later analysis, each TCR beta chain was defined by its CDR3 amino acid sequence together with its V-gene family, and reads lacking a unique V-gene family were excluded. As a way to deal with suspected cross-contamination and a sequencing artifact, a later analysis dropped more than 500 nucleotide sequences that were highly shared and had low generation probability. In a later analysis, a clonal expansion index was calculated for each public chain from normalized within-repertoire ranks of inferred template counts. Generation probabilities in a later analysis came from a VDJ recombination model fitted to out-of-frame rearrangements, and those results were checked against IGoR. Hypergeometric tests were used in a later analysis to score TCR-TCR, TCR-HLA and TCR-CMV co-occurrence, with a repertoire-size bias correction applied to the TCR pairs. A later analysis estimated false discovery rates by permuting HLA or CMV assignments 20 times. A later analysis grouped co-occurring TCRs with DBSCAN, adding TCRdist sequence similarity when clustering within HLA-allele-positive subsets. Repertoires with fewer than 30,000 or more than 120,000 public chains, plus five repertoires with anomalous nucleotide sharing, were excluded from co-occurrence clustering. TCRdb holds this immuneACCESS table with in-frame rearrangements only. Some clones are missing; in checked studies, unresolved V genes explain under half, and the rest has no known cause. V, J and clone size are those of that table, while D and trimming were read from the DNA. Here the sample has approximately 160,000 clones; around 80% occur a single time. Of the sample, more than 1.2% falls within the top ten clones.

The cohort comprised some 730 healthy bone marrow donors. At the time of sampling, every cohort member was nominally healthy, though immune exposures that went unrecorded were likely present. The donor was CMV seronegative and was included in the group of hundreds of seronegative cohort members. Each donor provided a peripheral blood sample, and peripheral blood mononuclear cells were used for TCR beta sequencing. Genomic DNA extraction from the blood cell samples was performed with the Qiagen DNeasy Blood Extraction Kit. The sample consisted of PBMCs. The source is a man aged 18 to 35 in good health and CMV-seronegative. The sequence joins TRBV13 to TRBJ2-5; 9 bases in the middle match TRBD1. The end of the DNA fits TRBJ2-7 better, so the J call may be wrong. In nucleotides, the sequence is TGTGCCAGCAGCCCGTACCGGGACAGGGCACAGTACGAGCAGTACTTC. Its translation reads: CASSPYRDRAQYEQYF.